The clone carrying this TCR beta chain was found a few times. Its specificity is unknown. The CDR3 spans 13 residues. Germline CDR1 is SQVTM and CDR2 is ANQGSEA. Trimming shortened V by 2 bases and J by 1 base, and 8 bases separated the two germline ends. Expressed TCRB transcripts were sequenced because the isolated RNA had all been reverse transcribed beforehand. Some clones are missing from TCRdb's copy, which holds only in-frame ones; the method was immunoSEQ multiplex PCR. The sample comprises 150,000 to 190,000 clones, approximately 10% of which are singletons, and 0.5% rests with the top ten. The data are from a study of beta chain features in type 1 diabetes. The study, taken as a whole, reports: Type 1 diabetes patients had TCRB CDR3s that were shorter (moderately but significantly so) in all four CD4+ subsets.

Sorting of CD4+ naive, central memory, regulatory and stem cell-like memory cells was performed via CD45RO/CCR7/CD25/CD127/CD95/CD27. This sequence joins TRBV29-1 and TRBJ1-1; TRBD1 is a possible D gene (5 bases). Sequencing was carried out using central memory CD4+ T cells from blood. The clonotype was recovered from a man aged 25-45 years with type 1 diabetes. In DNA, the CDR3 is TGCAGCGTTGAAAGGGGCACGAACACTGAAGCTTTCTTT. Encoded protein: CSVERGTNTEAFF.